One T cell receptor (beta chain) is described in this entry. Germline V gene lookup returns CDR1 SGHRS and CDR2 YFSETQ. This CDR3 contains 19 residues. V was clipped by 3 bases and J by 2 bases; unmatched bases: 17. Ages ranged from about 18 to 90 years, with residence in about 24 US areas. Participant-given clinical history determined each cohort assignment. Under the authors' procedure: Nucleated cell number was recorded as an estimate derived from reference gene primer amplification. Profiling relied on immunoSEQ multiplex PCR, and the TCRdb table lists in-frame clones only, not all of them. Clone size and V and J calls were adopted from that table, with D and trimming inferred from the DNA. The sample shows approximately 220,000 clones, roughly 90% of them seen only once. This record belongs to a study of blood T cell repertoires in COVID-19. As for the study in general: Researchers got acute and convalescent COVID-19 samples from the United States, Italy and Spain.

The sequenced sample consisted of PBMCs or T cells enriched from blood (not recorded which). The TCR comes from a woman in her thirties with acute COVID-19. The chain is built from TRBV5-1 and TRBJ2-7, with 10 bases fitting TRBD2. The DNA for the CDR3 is TGCGCCAGCAGCTCCCCCGGTCTAGCGGGGGCCCGGCCCCCCTACGAGCAGTACTTC. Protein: CASSSPGLAGARPPYEQYF.